Listed here are 8 T cell receptor beta chains from one sample, sequenced in a study of shared clonotypes between healthy human individuals. Profiled with immunoSEQ multiplex PCR; TCRdb holds only in-frame clones, not every one. The table records 2 million to 2.5 million clones, less than 95% of them present only once. Sequenced: naive CD4+ T cells from PBMCs. Subset: CD45RA+ positively selected. The source is a man younger than 35 in good health. Some clones in this sample may be carry-over from other donors' samples.

The genes are TRBV7-9 and TRBJ2-5; 7 nucleotides match TRBD2. V trimming: 2 bases; J trimming: 3 bases; junction bases outside the gene matches: 6. The CDR3 is 15 amino acids. Germline lookup yields CDR1 SEHNR and CDR2 FQNEAQ (reference sequence). CDR3 region: CASSLLAGDKETQYF. The CDR3 region has the DNA TGTGCCAGCAGCTTATTGGCGGGAGATAAAGAGACCCAGTACTTC.

CDR3 sequence reads: CASSLGGVYEQYF. CDR3 nucleotide sequence: TGTGCCAGCAGCTTGGGGGGAGTCTACGAGCAGTACTTC. This chain links TRBV5-6 with TRBJ2-7; possible D gene TRBD2, 5 bases. V was trimmed by 0 bases and J by 3 bases, leaving 7 bases between them. The germline gives CDR1 SGHDT, CDR2 YYEEEE. This CDR3 spans 13 amino acids.

The chain employs TRBV19 and TRBJ1-2; possible D gene TRBD1, 5 bases. Looked up from germline, CDR1 is LNHDA and CDR2 is SQIVND (reference sequence). The CDR3 sequence is 14 residues long. Deletions cut 4 bases from V and 8 bases from J, with 17 bases between. DNA of the CDR3: TGTGCCAGTAGTAGGGAGGGACGAAGGATCGGCTACACCTTC. As protein: CASSREGRRIGYTF.

The chain employs TRBV5-1 and TRBJ2-1; TRBD2 matches at 8 bases. V was pared by 0 bases and J by 10 bases, with 3 bases of the junction left unmatched. The CDR3 has 13 amino acids. Germline V gives CDR1 SGHRS, CDR2 YFSETQ. CDR3 DNA: TGCGCCAGCAGCTTGGTCGGGAGGGACGAGCAGTTCTTC. The encoded protein is CASSLVGRDEQFF.

The chain couples TRBV7-9 to TRBJ2-5, with D possibly being TRBD1 (6 bases). The DNA end is more similar to TRBJ2-7, so the J call may be wrong. The CDR3 runs 14 residues. Per the germline V gene, CDR1 is SEHNR and CDR2 is FQNEAQ (reference sequence). As DNA, the CDR3 is TGTGCCAGCAGCGCACAGGGTGGGTCCTACGAGCAGTACTTC. Translating it yields CASSAQGGSYEQYF.

V and J are TRBV5-6 and TRBJ2-7, with D perhaps given as TRBD1 or TRBD2 (5 bases each). CDR1 SGHDT and CDR2 YYEEEE come from the germline V gene. The length of the CDR3 is 14 residues. V shed 1 base and J shed 3 bases, with 11 bases lying between them. The CDR3 reads CASSLSGTLYEQYF. The CDR3 coding sequence is TGTGCCAGCAGCTTGTCAGGGACCCTCTACGAGCAGTACTTC.

This clone appeared a single time. The J gene is TRBJ2-7, the V gene TRBV28; TRBD2 matches 8 bases. The CDR3 is made up of 14 amino acids. V gave up 7 bases and J gave up 0 bases; unmatched junction bases: 5. The germline V gene encodes CDR1 MDHEN and CDR2 SYDVKM. CDR3 sequence reads: CASNLAGSSYEQYF. CDR3 DNA: TGTGCCAGCAACCTAGCGGGTAGCTCCTACGAGCAGTACTTC.

CDR3 coding DNA: TGCGCCAGCAGCCAAAGAATAGCCGGTAGCAATCAGCCCCAGCATTTT. It codes for CASSQRIAGSNQPQHF. The chain joins TRBV4-1 to TRBJ1-5; D is uncertain. Germline V CDR1 and CDR2: MGHRA, YSYEKL. The CDR3 runs to 16 residues. The V gene lost 2 bases and the J gene lost 0 bases, with 11 bases spanning the gap.